The 12 T cell receptor beta chains below come from one sample, sequenced in a study of molecular identifiers for immune sequencing clone quantification. One entry per CDR3 protein, called by TCRdb with MiXCR from the PCR reads. Found here are more than 60,000 distinct CDR3 sequences, 15% to 20% of them singletons; the top ten hold approximately 1.4%. What was sequenced was naive CD8+ T cells from blood, with Jurkat cell RNA spiked in. Subset meaning: FACS-sorted CD8+CD4-CCR7+CD45RA+ naive T cells. The receptors shown here come from a human donor in good health. Some libraries in this study had Jurkat cell RNA spiked in.

This clonotype was counted between two and nine times. The chain recombines TRBV6-1 with TRBJ1-4; D ambiguous. Trimming cost V 2 bases and J 4 bases, with 14 bases left between them. Germline V gene data show CDR1 as MNHNS and CDR2 as SASEGT. The CDR3 is 16 residues long. CDR3 bases: TGTGCCAGCAGTGAAATGGGAATTGGGCTTAATGAAAAACTGTTTTTT. Amino acid sequence: CASSEMGIGLNEKLFF.

This clonotype was observed at least ten times. This chain uses TRBV4-1 with TRBJ2-1; a possible D gene is TRBD2 (5 bases). The germline V gene encodes CDR1 MGHRA and CDR2 YSYEKL. CDR3 length: 16 residues. V lost 1 base to trimming and J lost 6 bases, with 16 bases between them. CDR3 nucleotides: TGCGCCAGCAGCCAAGCCGGGATCCCCGTGGGCAATGAGCAGTTCTTC. It encodes CASSQAGIPVGNEQFF.

This clonotype showed up just a few times. This chain connects TRBV11-3 to TRBJ2-1; TRBD2 matches at 9 bases. The CDR3 loop spans 18 amino acids. Trimming took 0 bases from V and 4 from J; bases not matched to a gene: 10. Germline V gene data show CDR1 as SGHNT and CDR2 as YENEEA. CDR3 sequence (DNA): TGTGCCAGCAGCTTAGAAGGCAGCGGACTAGCGTATTACAATGAGCAGTTCTTC. This sequence encodes CASSLEGSGLAYYNEQFF.

This clonotype was seen ten or more times. This chain joins TRBV28 and TRBJ1-6; 7 positions agree with TRBD1. J was trimmed by 4 bases and V by 2 bases; bases with no gene match: 5. The germline CDR1 and CDR2 sequences are MDHEN and SYDVKM. The CDR3 loop spans 16 amino acids. In DNA form, the CDR3 reads TGTGCCAGCAGTTTAACTGCAGGGGGGTATAATTCACCCCTCCACTTT. Its protein product is CASSLTAGGYNSPLHF.

As regards this clonotype: Germline is not matched at one junction end, which may reflect a read error. The rearrangement joins TRBV4-1 to TRBJ2-7; 12 nucleotides align to TRBD2. The CDR3 contains 15 residues. CDR1 and CDR2 (germline): MGHRA, YSYEKL. CDR3 loop: CASSQTSGSTYELYF. The CDR3 DNA sequence: TGCGCCAGCAGCCAGACTAGCGGGAGCACCTACGAGCTGTACTTC.

This clonotype was observed many times. The chain recombines TRBV29-1 with TRBJ2-7; 13 bases match TRBD2. With 1 base clipped from V and 0 bases from J, the junction kept 3 bases outside the gene matches. CDR3 length: 16 amino acids. The germline V gene encodes CDR1 SQVTM and CDR2 ANQGSEA. In DNA form, the CDR3 reads TGCAGCGTTGAAGGAGGACTAGCGGGGGCCTCCTACGAGCAGTACTTC. Residues: CSVEGGLAGASYEQYF.

This clonotype was found many times. The chain employs TRBV6-5 and TRBJ2-3; D is unresolved. Germline CDR1 is MNHEY and CDR2 is SVGAGI. V was shortened by 0 bases and J by 1 base, with 8 bases between the two germline ends. The CDR3 contains 15 residues. CDR3 coding DNA: TGTGCCAGCAGTTACTCGACTCAGGGCACAGATACGCAGTATTTT. It yields the protein CASSYSTQGTDTQYF.

This clonotype has more than one count but fewer than ten. V and J are TRBV6-5 and TRBJ2-7; tentative D call: TRBD2 (7 bases). The CDR3 loop spans 13 amino acids. From germline, CDR1 is MNHEY and CDR2 SVGAGI. The V gene lost 6 bases and the J gene lost 3 bases, with 12 bases spanning the gap. CDR3 sequence (DNA): TGTGCCAGCAGGGAAGCGGGACACTACGAGCAGTACTTC. Amino acids: CASREAGHYEQYF.

This clonotype was counted a single time. Being one base from a much bigger clone, this may be a read error. The rearrangement uses TRBV28 and TRBJ1-1; D is possibly TRBD1 (5 bases). Germline V gene sequence: CDR1 MDHEN, CDR2 SYDVKM. The CDR3 sequence is 14 residues long. V lost 3 bases and J 3 bases, leaving 11 bases between the germline ends. The CDR3 reads CASSFVRGYTEAFF. As DNA, the CDR3 is TGTGCCAGCAGTTTTGTAAGGGGCTACACTGAAGCTTTCTTT.

This clonotype was detected many times. This sequence joins TRBV7-9 and TRBJ2-7; D is uncertain. The length of the CDR3 is 14 residues. CDR1 and CDR2 (germline): SEHNR, FQNEAQ (reference sequence). V gave up 1 base and J gave up 3 bases, with 10 bases separating them. Written as DNA, the CDR3 is TGTGCCAGCAGCTTAGAGGGTCAGATCTACGAGCAGTACTTC. Translation: CASSLEGQIYEQYF.

In this sample, this clonotype turned up many times. The V gene is TRBV7-9, the J gene TRBJ2-7, with 9 bases lining up with TRBD2. The germline gives CDR1 SEHNR, CDR2 FQNEAQ (reference sequence). V was pared by 5 bases and J by 0 bases, with 8 bases of the junction left unmatched. There are 16 residues in the CDR3. CDR3 nucleotide sequence: TGTGCCAGCAGCACTATAGCGGGGGAACACTCCTACGAGCAGTACTTC. Amino acid sequence: CASSTIAGEHSYEQYF.

Ten or more counts support this clonotype. CDR3 nucleotides: TGTGCCTGGAGTGAACTACAGGGGATAAAACACAATCAGCCCCAGCATTTT. The encoded protein is CAWSELQGIKHNQPQHF. The chain uses TRBV30 and TRBJ1-5; TRBD1 agrees at 7 bases. The CDR3 contains 17 residues. V shed 1 base, J shed 3 bases, and the junction held 12 bases outside the gene matches. The germline V gene has CDR1 GTSNPN and CDR2 SVGIG (reference sequence).